This T cell receptor (beta chain) appears in the sequencing data of a study of CXCR3-negative and CXCR3-positive naive CD8 T cells. On this clonotype itself: Its antigen is not known.

cDNA libraries for TRB were generated by 5' RACE incorporating UMI labels. After re-calling the 5' RACE reads, TCRdb lists one entry per CDR3 protein, DNA absent. Here the sample table reports 60,000 to 70,000 distinct CDR3 sequences. General study points: In naive cells, CXCR3-negative and CXCR3-positive subsets had similar TRBV-TRBJ usage; memory cells differed. CXCR3-negative naive cells had less hydrophobic TRB CDR3s than did CXCR3-positive naive cells.

The CDR3 spans 14 residues. CDR1 SGHVS and CDR2 FNYEAQ come from the germline V gene. Every CD8+ T cell subset underwent triplicate sorting at some 280,000 cells apiece. Sequencing used naive CXCR3+ CD8+ T cells from blood. Subset given: CD45RO-CCR7+CD27+CD95- naive CD8+ T cells expressing CXCR3 (TNR3+). This sequence joins TRBV7-6 and TRBJ2-5; TCRdb returns TRBD1, unconfirmable since there is no DNA. The TCR sequence derives from a human donor in good health. Some clones in this sample may be carry-over from other donors' samples. The CDR3 sequence: CASSNAPVGETQYF.